The T cell receptor (beta chain) under discussion was sequenced for a study of blood T cell repertoires in COVID-19. Clones were sequenced by immunoSEQ multiplex PCR, and TCRdb holds only the in-frame ones, with some missing. The sample carries over 200,000 clones, roughly 90% recorded once. The CDR3 consists of 16 residues. V lost 3 bases and J lost 7; bases outside the gene matches: 8. Germline V gene sequence: CDR1 MGHRA, CDR2 YSYEKL. This receptor was obtained from a man aged 18 to 29 with acute COVID-19. This chain connects TRBV4-1 to TRBJ2-1; TRBD1 matches at 11 bases. The specimen sequenced was PBMCs or T cells enriched from blood (not recorded which). The CDR3 DNA reads TGCGCCAGCAGCCACTGGACAGGGGGCGCGTTGAATGAGCAGTTCTTC. Translated: CASSHWTGGALNEQFF.